This passage covers 16 T cell receptor beta chains from one sample sequenced in a study of CD8+CD57+ T cells in acquired aplastic anemia. CDR3 and TCR beta VDJ profiling relied on a genomic DNA template. A single record per CDR3 protein comes from TCRdb applying MiXCR to the reads. The repertoire holds hundreds of thousands of distinct CDR3 sequences, roughly 34% seen once, with 0.7% to 1% in the top ten. For sequencing, patients were chosen who had shown expansion of CD8+CD57+ cells by flow cytometry. Sequenced sample: sorted CD4+, CD8+, or CD8+CD57+ T cells (not recorded which) from PBMCs. These receptors were obtained from a human donor with aplastic anemia.

The chain is built from TRBV12-3 or TRBV12-4 and TRBJ1-5, with D perhaps TRBD1 (5 bases). The CDR3 runs to 16 residues. V lost 2 bases to trimming and J lost 3 bases, with 14 bases between them. The CDR3 coding sequence is TGTGCCAGCAGTTTAAGTGGGCAGGGCATCAATCAGCCCCAGCATTTT. Residues: CASSLSGQGINQPQHF.

Comment on this clonotype: Since no conserved phenylalanine or tryptophan closes the CDR3, a read error is the likely cause. It is unclear where the CDR3 begins or ends on the DNA, so no DNA is shown, and the CDR3 is as TCRdb lists it. The chain is built from TRBV7-2 and TRBJ1-1; the D call in the table, TRBD1, was not verified against the DNA. Germline V gene data show CDR1 as SGHTA and CDR2 as FQGNSA. Termini included, the CDR3 measures 12 amino acids. CDR3 sequence: CASSLDTGEASL.

To note about this clonotype: This may be a read error: a much more frequent sequence differs by one nucleotide. The chain joins TRBV7-2 to TRBJ2-1; D uncertain. This CDR3 region has 13 residues. In germline, CDR1 is SGHTA, CDR2 FQGNSA. V lost 1 base and J lost 15, with 16 bases in between. The CDR3 loop is CASSLGPYGQAFF. As DNA, the CDR3 is TGTGCCAGCAGCTTAGGCCCATACGGGCAGGCGTTCTTC. The complete variable domain, with remaining parts taken from reference TRBV7-2 and TRBJ2-1, reads GAGVSQSPSNKVTEKGKDVELRCDPISGHTALYWYRQSLGQGLEFLIYFQGNSAPDKSGLPSDRFSAERTGGSVSTLTIQRTQQEDSAVYLCASSLGPYGQAFFGPGTRLTVL.

Comment on this clonotype: The junction does not match germline at one end; this may be a read error. This chain connects TRBV25-1 to TRBJ1-2; 9 bases are shared with TRBD1. Germline V lookup: CDR1 MGHDK, CDR2 SYGVNS. This CDR3 has 14 amino acids. CDR3 sequence reads: CASSPGTGFYGYTF. DNA of the CDR3: TGCGCCAGCAGTCCCGGGACAGGGTTCTATGGCTACACCTTC.

The chain is built from TRBV25-1 and TRBJ1-6, with a tentative D call TRBD1 (5 bases). V shed 4 bases and J shed 9 bases, with 7 bases lying between them. CDR3 length equals 12 residues. Germline V lookup: CDR1 MGHDK, CDR2 SYGVNS. DNA of the CDR3: TGTGCCAGCAGTGGGGGGGTTTCACCCCTCCACTTT. It encodes CASSGGVSPLHF.

This clonotype was observed at least ten times. V usage is TRBV25-1 and J usage is TRBJ2-7, with D perhaps TRBD1 or TRBD2 (5 bases each). The CDR3 is 14 residues long. Trimming left V 8 bases short and J 3 bases short, with 17 bases between. Germline V lookup: CDR1 MGHDK, CDR2 SYGVNS. CDR3 region: CASEGRIPNYEQYF. The CDR3 DNA is TGTGCCAGCGAGGGGCGTATTCCAAACTACGAGCAGTACTTC.

The CDR3 bases are TGTGCCACCAGCTACAGGGGGACAGGAGTGAACACTGAAGCTTTCTTT. Translation: CATSYRGTGVNTEAFF. This sequence joins TRBV15 and TRBJ1-1, with TRBD1 matching over 8 bases. This CDR3 has 16 amino acids. Germline V CDR1 and CDR2: LNHNV, YYDKDF (reference sequence). Unmatched junction bases numbered 8, after V lost 5 bases and J lost 0 bases.

In this sample, this clonotype turned up a few times. The chain has TRBV10-3 and TRBJ2-7; D possibly corresponds to TRBD2 (6 bases). This CDR3 has 13 residues. The V end lost 10 bases, the J end lost 9 bases, and 22 bases lay between the germline ends. Germline values: CDR1 ENHRY, CDR2 SYGVKD. The CDR3, as DNA: TGTGCCAGCAGCTCCGCGGGGACTTCGGGGCAGTACTTC. Translation: CASSSAGTSGQYF.

The rearrangement joins TRBV6-5 to TRBJ2-7; 9 nucleotides match TRBD1. Losses at the gene ends were 3 bases for V and 5 bases for J; bases not matched to a gene: 8. Germline CDR1 is MNHEY and CDR2 is SVGAGI. The CDR3 is 15 amino acids. The CDR3 protein is CASSYRDRDFHEQYF. For the CDR3, the DNA is TGTGCCAGCAGTTATCGGGACAGGGACTTCCACGAGCAGTACTTC.

The V call is TRBV5-4, the J call TRBJ2-7, with D hard to call. Trimming removed 0 bases at V and 2 bases at J, with 9 bases between. Germline V lookup: CDR1 SGHNT, CDR2 YYREEE (reference sequence). This CDR3 has 14 residues. The CDR3 loop reads CASSLGLSPYEQYF. The CDR3 DNA is TGTGCCAGCAGCTTGGGACTGAGCCCCTACGAGCAGTACTTC.

This clonotype was recorded at least ten times. The chain is built from TRBV20-1 and TRBJ1-5; unclear D gene. The ends were cut back, 3 bases at V and 1 base at J, with 10 bases in the middle. Looked up from germline, CDR1 is DFQATT and CDR2 is SNEGSKA (reference sequence). The CDR3 sequence is 14 residues long. This CDR3 reads CSARGEVSNQPQHF. CDR3 coding DNA: TGCAGTGCTAGGGGAGAAGTGAGCAATCAGCCCCAGCATTTT.

This clonotype was detected many times. The chain uses TRBV19 and TRBJ2-2, with D unclear. The V and J ends lost 1 base and 3 bases respectively, with 6 bases between them. CDR1 and CDR2 from the germline V gene are LNHDA and SQIVND (reference sequence). The CDR3 loop spans 14 amino acids. CDR3 nucleotides: TGTGCCAGTAGTATAGTAACATACACCGGGGAGCTGTTTTTT. Protein: CASSIVTYTGELFF.

Only a few counts were recorded for this clonotype. The chain couples TRBV28 to TRBJ1-5; tentative D call: TRBD1 (5 bases). V was pared by 2 bases and J by 6 bases, with 11 bases between. The CDR3 length is 14 residues. From germline, CDR1 is MDHEN and CDR2 SYDVKM. CDR3 nucleotide sequence: TGTGCCAGCAGTTTACGCGGCGGGGGTCAGCCCCAGCATTTT. This gives the protein CASSLRGGGQPQHF.

This clonotype appeared a few times. The chain joins TRBV5-6 to TRBJ1-5; 7 bases line up with TRBD1. V lost 4 bases, J lost 3 bases, and 10 bases stayed unmatched. CDR3 length equals 16 residues. Germline assignment: CDR1 SGHDT and CDR2 YYEEEE. Here the CDR3 reads CASSVAQGSDNQPQHF. In nucleotides, the CDR3 is TGTGCCAGCAGCGTTGCACAGGGGTCGGACAATCAGCCCCAGCATTTT.

The chain employs TRBV15 and TRBJ1-2; D might be TRBD1 (5 bases). The CDR3 runs 14 residues. Germline values: CDR1 LNHNV, CDR2 YYDKDF (reference sequence). Deletions cut 3 bases from V and 4 bases from J, with 12 bases between. CDR3 sequence (DNA): TGTGCCACCAGCAGTAGGCAGGGAGGCTATGGCTACACCTTC. Its translation is CATSSRQGGYGYTF.

In this sample, this clonotype turned up many times. The chain links TRBV7-6 to TRBJ2-3; 9 positions agree with TRBD2. The CDR3 is made up of 15 amino acids. Per the germline V gene, CDR1 is SGHVS and CDR2 is FNYEAQ. J was trimmed by 4 bases and V by 5 bases; bases with no gene match: 7. The CDR3 DNA follows: TGTGCCAGCAGCAACAGCGGGAGGTTGGCAGATACGCAGTATTTT. It specifies CASSNSGRLADTQYF.